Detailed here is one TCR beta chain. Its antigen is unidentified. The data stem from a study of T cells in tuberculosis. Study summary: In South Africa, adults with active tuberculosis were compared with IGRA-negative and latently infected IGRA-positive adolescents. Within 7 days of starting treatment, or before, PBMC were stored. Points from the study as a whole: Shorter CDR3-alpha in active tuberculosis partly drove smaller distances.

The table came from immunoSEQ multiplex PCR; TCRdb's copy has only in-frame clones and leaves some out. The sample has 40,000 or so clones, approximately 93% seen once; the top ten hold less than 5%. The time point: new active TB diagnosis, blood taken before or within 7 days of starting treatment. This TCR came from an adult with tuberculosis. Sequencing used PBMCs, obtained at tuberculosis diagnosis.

The DNA of the CDR3 is TGCAGCGTTTCCGGGAGCCGGACAGGGGGGTCCTATGGCTACACCTTC. It codes for CSVSGSRTGGSYGYTF. The chain recombines TRBV29-1 with TRBJ1-2, with 10 bases identical to TRBD1. Trimming removed 5 bases from V and 4 bases from J; junction bases left unmatched: 13. Germline V lookup: CDR1 SQVTM, CDR2 ANQGSEA. The CDR3 loop spans 16 amino acids.